This section outlines one T cell receptor beta chain sequence together with its context. Its specificity is unknown. Data came from immunoSEQ multiplex PCR; TCRdb stores just in-frame clones and leaves some out. Of some 130,000 clones in the sample, around 93% were seen once. The data were taken from a study of T cell responses to AZD1222 COVID-19 vaccine. Study results and limitations: White British people made up most donors, females outnumbered males, and clonal diversity was possibly underestimated. It was only a handful of AZD1222 recipients who were seropositive at baseline.

Pooling was applied to second doses at about 4 or about 12 weeks. Between the trimmed V and J ends, which lost 5 bases and 2 bases, there was a span of 16 bases. Germline V gives CDR1 SGHTA, CDR2 FQGNSA. The CDR3 extends over 15 amino acids. This specimen was peripheral blood, taken 28 days after the second AZD1222 dose. This clonotype was sampled from an adult who received the AZD1222 COVID-19 vaccine. V gene TRBV7-2 combines with J gene TRBJ2-7, with D possibly called TRBD1 or TRBD2 (5 bases each). In DNA, the CDR3 is TGTGCCAGCAGCCCCCTTATGAGGGGTGCCTACGAGCAGTACTTC. It codes for CASSPLMRGAYEQYF.